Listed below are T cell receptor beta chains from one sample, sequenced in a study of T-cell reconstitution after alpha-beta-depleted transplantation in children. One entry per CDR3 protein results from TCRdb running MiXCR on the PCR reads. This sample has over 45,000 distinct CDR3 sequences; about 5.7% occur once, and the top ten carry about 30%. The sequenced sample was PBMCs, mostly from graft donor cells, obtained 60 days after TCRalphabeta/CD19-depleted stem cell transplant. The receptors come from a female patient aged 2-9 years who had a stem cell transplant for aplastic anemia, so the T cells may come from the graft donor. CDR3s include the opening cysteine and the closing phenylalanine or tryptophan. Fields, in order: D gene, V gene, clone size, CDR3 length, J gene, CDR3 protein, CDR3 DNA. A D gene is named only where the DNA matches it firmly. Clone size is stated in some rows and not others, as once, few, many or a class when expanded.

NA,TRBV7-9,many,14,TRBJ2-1,CASSTLGPSNEQFF,TGTGCCAGCAGCACCCTCGGGCCCTCCAATGAGCAGTTCTTC
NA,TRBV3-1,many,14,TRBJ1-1,CASSQGATVGEAFF,TGTGCCAGCAGCCAAGGGGCGACAGTGGGGGAAGCTTTCTTT
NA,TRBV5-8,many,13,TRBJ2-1,CASSVLDRREQFF,TGTGCCAGCAGCGTCCTCGACCGGCGTGAGCAGTTCTTC
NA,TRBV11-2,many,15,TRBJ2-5,CASSLGRGREETQYF,TGTGCCAGCAGCTTAGGGCGAGGGCGGGAAGAGACCCAGTACTTC
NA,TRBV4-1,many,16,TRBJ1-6,CASSQDRLSYNSPLHF,TGCGCCAGCAGCCAGGATCGTCTCTCCTATAATTCACCCCTCCACTTT
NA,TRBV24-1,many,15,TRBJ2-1,CATSDNSKRGNEQFF,TGTGCCACCAGTGATAACAGCAAAAGGGGCAATGAGCAGTTCTTC
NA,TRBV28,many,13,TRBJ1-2,CASSFAISYGYTF,TGTGCCAGCAGTTTTGCAATTTCCTATGGCTACACCTTC
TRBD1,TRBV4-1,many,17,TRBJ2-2,CASSQALMGQGAGELFF,TGCGCCAGCAGCCAAGCCCTAATGGGACAGGGGGCCGGGGAGCTGTTTTTT
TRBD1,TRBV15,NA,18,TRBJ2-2,CATSTRDRGLGLSGELFF,TGTGCCACCAGCACCCGGGACAGGGGTTTAGGTTTGTCCGGGGAGCTGTTTTTT
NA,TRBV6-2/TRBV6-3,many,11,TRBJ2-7,CASFYFGEQYF,TGTGCCAGCTTTTATTTCGGGGAGCAGTACTTC
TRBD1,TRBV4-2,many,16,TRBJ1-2,CASSQATGGGSYGYTF,TGTGCCAGCAGCCAAGCCACAGGGGGCGGAAGCTATGGCTACACCTTC
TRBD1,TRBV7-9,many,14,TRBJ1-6,CASTARTGNSPLHF,TGTGCCAGCACCGCGAGGACAGGGAACTCACCCCTCCACTTT
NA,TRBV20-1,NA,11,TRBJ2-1,CSANSEYEQFF,TGCAGTGCTAATAGCGAATATGAGCAGTTCTTC
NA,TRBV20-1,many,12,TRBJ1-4,CSARWTAEKLFF,TGCAGTGCTAGGTGGACTGCGGAAAAACTGTTTTTT
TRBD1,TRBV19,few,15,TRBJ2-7,CASSISLQGANEQYF,TGTGCCAGTAGTATAAGTCTACAGGGGGCCAACGAGCAGTACTTC
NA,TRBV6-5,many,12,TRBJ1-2,CASSYSSGGYTF,TGTGCCAGCAGTTACTCGTCCGGTGGCTACACCTTC
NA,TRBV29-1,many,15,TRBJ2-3,CSAVRRDSSTDTQYF,TGCAGCGCCGTCCGCCGGGACTCCAGCACAGATACGCAGTATTTT